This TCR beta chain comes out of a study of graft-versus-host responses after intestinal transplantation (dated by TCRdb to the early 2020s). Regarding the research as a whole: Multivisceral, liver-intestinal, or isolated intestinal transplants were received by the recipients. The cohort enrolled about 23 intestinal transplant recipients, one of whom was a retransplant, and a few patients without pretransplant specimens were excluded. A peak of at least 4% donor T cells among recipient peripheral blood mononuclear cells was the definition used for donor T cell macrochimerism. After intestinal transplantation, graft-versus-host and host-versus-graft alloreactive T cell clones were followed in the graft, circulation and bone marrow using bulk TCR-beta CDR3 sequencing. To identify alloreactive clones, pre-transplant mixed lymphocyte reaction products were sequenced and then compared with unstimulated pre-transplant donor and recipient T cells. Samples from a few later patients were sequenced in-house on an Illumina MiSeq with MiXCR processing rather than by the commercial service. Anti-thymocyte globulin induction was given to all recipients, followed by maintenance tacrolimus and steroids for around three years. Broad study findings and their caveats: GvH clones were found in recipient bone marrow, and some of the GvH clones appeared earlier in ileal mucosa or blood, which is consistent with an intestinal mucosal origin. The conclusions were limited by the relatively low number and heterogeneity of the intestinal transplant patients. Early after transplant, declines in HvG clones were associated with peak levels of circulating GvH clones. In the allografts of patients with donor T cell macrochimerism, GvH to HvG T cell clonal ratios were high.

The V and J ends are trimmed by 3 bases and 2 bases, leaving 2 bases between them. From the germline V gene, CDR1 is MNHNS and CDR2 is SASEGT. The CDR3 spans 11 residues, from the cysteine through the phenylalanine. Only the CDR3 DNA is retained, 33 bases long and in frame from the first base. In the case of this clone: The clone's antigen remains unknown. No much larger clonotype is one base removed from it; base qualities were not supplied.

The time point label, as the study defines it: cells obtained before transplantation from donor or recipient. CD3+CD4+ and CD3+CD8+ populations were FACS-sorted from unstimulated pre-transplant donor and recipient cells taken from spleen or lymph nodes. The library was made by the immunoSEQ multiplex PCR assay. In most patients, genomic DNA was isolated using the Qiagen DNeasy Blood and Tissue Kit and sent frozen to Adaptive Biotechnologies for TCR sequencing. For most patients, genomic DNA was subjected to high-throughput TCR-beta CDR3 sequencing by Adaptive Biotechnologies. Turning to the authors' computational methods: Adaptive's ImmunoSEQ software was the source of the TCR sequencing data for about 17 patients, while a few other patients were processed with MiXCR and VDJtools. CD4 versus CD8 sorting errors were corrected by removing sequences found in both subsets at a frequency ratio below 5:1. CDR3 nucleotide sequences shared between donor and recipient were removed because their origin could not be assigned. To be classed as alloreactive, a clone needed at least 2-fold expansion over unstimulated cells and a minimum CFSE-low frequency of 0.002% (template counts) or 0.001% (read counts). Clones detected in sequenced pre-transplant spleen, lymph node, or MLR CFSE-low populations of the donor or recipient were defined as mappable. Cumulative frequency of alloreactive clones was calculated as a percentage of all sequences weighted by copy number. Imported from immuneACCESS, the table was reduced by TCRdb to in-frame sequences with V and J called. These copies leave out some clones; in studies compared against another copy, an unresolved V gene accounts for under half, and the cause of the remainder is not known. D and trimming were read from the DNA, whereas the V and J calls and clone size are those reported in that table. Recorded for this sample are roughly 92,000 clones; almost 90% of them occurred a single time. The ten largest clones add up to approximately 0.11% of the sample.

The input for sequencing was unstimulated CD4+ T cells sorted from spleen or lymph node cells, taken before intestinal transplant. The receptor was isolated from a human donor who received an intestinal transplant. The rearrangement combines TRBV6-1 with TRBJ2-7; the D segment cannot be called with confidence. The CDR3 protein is CASSDTYEQYF. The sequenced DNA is TGTGCCAGCAGTGACACCTACGAGCAGTACTTC.